This T cell receptor beta chain came from a study of blood T cell dynamics during melanoma immunotherapy. In germline, CDR1 is SEHNR, CDR2 FQNEAQ (reference sequence). The V gene end was trimmed by 5 bases and the J gene end by 4 bases; junction bases not matched to a gene: 6. The length of the CDR3 is 15 residues. All DNA from each sorted CD8+ subset was loaded. Profiled with immunoSEQ multiplex PCR; TCRdb holds only in-frame clones, not every one. The sample carries some 13,000 clones, 92% recorded once. Time point of the sample: pre-treatment baseline. No patient had earlier systemic cancer treatment, concurrent immunosuppressants, or another active cancer.

The source of this sequence is a human donor with melanoma. The sample was effector memory CD8+ T cells from blood, taken from a patient treated with checkpoint blockade. The chain combines TRBV7-9 with TRBJ1-5; 9 bases agree with TRBD1. CDR3 nucleotides: TGTGCCAGCAGCGGGGGACAGGGTGGAAATCAGCCCCAGCATTTT. This sequence encodes CASSGGQGGNQPQHF. The complete variable domain, with remaining parts taken from reference TRBV7-9 and TRBJ1-5, reads DTGVSQNPRHKITKRGQNVTFRCDPISEHNRLYWYRQTLGQGPEFLTYFQNEAQLEKSRLLSDRFSAERPKGSFSTLEIQRTEQGDSAMYLCASSGGQGGNQPQHFGDGTRLSIL.